This entry lists 30 T cell receptor beta chains sequenced from one sample in a study of OX40 agonist ivuxolimab in advanced cancers. Sequencing was performed with immunoSEQ multiplex PCR; in TCRdb, only in-frame clones are kept and a portion is missing. The repertoire holds about 68,000 clones, with 84% as singletons. Here the sequenced sample was CD4+ or CD8+ T cells sorted from blood, taken in a trial of the OX40 agonist ivuxolimab. The receptors come from an adult with an advanced solid tumor such as melanoma, head and neck, liver or kidney cancer.

The chain links TRBV14 to TRBJ2-1, with 10 bases identical to TRBD2. Losses at the gene ends were 2 bases for V and 10 bases for J; bases not matched to a gene: 8. The CDR3 is made up of 15 amino acids. CDR1 is SGHDN and CDR2 is FVKESK in the germline V gene. In nucleotides, the CDR3 is TGTGCCAGCAGCCAATTACTAGCGGGGCTAGGGGAGCAGTTCTTC. As protein: CASSQLLAGLGEQFF.

The CDR3 nucleotides are TGCGCCAGCAGTCAAGACTCCAACTACAATGAGCAGTTCTTC. Residues: CASSQDSNYNEQFF. The chain carries TRBV5-1 and TRBJ2-1; no reliable D call. Germline V gene lookup returns CDR1 SGHRS and CDR2 YFSETQ. There are 14 residues in the CDR3. The V end lost 5 bases, the J end lost 3 bases, and 12 bases lay between the germline ends.

The genes are TRBV7-2 and TRBJ1-5, with D unresolved. This CDR3 contains 15 residues. The germline V gene has CDR1 SGHTA and CDR2 FQGNSA. V was shortened by 5 bases and J by 2 bases, with 13 bases between the two germline ends. CDR3 sequence reads: CASSITLVGNQPQHF. Written as DNA, the CDR3 is TGTGCCAGCAGCATTACATTGGTCGGCAATCAGCCCCAGCATTTT.

This chain links TRBV18 with TRBJ2-3, with D unresolved. V was shortened by 3 bases and J by 3 bases, with 16 bases between the two germline ends. This CDR3 has 16 amino acids. In germline, CDR1 is KGHSH, CDR2 LQKENI. The CDR3 nucleotides read TGTGCCAGCTCACCTCCGGCCTCATTGGCAACAGATACGCAGTATTTT. This translates into CASSPPASLATDTQYF.

This chain links TRBV5-1 with TRBJ2-5; 9 bases match TRBD1. CDR3 size: 12 residues. The germline V gene encodes CDR1 SGHRS and CDR2 YFSETQ. V was clipped by 4 bases and J by 9 bases; unmatched bases: 4. The CDR3 DNA sequence: TGCGCCAGCAGCGCCAACAGGGGGCCCCAGTACTTC. Translation: CASSANRGPQYF.

V is TRBV7-9 and J is TRBJ2-7, with TRBD1 identical over 8 bases. The CDR3 runs to 14 residues. The germline CDR1 and CDR2 sequences are SEHNR and FQNEAQ (reference sequence). Trimming took 0 bases from V and 5 from J; bases not matched to a gene: 3. This CDR3 reads CASSLADRAHEQYF. Written as DNA, the CDR3 is TGTGCCAGCAGCTTAGCGGACAGGGCCCACGAGCAGTACTTC. Drawing the rest from reference TRBV7-9 and TRBJ2-7, the complete variable domain is DTGVSQNPRHKITKRGQNVTFRCDPISEHNRLYWYRQTLGQGPEFLTYFQNEAQLEKSRLLSDRFSAERPKGSFSTLEIQRTEQGDSAMYLCASSLADRAHEQYFGPGTRLTVT.

The CDR3 coding sequence is TGTGCCTGGAGATTCGAGGAGGGCTCCTACGAGCAGTACTTC. It codes for CAWRFEEGSYEQYF. This sequence joins TRBV30 and TRBJ2-7; a weak D match, TRBD2 (6 bases). The CDR3 is 14 amino acids. The germline V gene encodes CDR1 GTSNPN and CDR2 SVGIG (reference sequence). Trimming removed 3 bases from V and 0 bases from J, with 12 bases in between.

The chain combines TRBV5-1 with TRBJ1-1, with 8 nucleotides matching TRBD1. Per the germline V gene, CDR1 is SGHRS and CDR2 is YFSETQ. This CDR3 is built from 13 residues. The V gene end was trimmed by 7 bases and the J gene end by 3 bases; junction bases not matched to a gene: 5. The CDR3 sequence is CASQAQGDTEAFF. In DNA form, the CDR3 reads TGCGCCAGCCAGGCACAGGGGGACACTGAAGCTTTCTTT.

The chain is built from TRBV7-2 and TRBJ1-2, with D unclear. With 7 bases removed from V and 4 bases from J, the gap between germline ends came to 13 bases. Germline V gene lookup returns CDR1 SGHTA and CDR2 FQGNSA. The CDR3 runs 13 residues. Here the CDR3 DNA reads TGTGCCAGCACCCCCAGTGTTCCCTATGGCTACACCTTC. This codes for CASTPSVPYGYTF.

The genes are TRBV7-2 and TRBJ2-3; 11 bases are a match to TRBD1. J gave up 4 bases and V 5 bases, and 5 bases lay outside the gene matches. Germline V gene data show CDR1 as SGHTA and CDR2 as FQGNSA. There are 15 residues in the CDR3. This CDR3 reads CASSTPGQGADTQYF. The CDR3 DNA is TGTGCCAGCAGCACGCCGGGACAGGGGGCAGATACGCAGTATTTT.

Comment on this clone: This CDR3 is also generated by other DNA sequences in the sample. The rearrangement uses TRBV18 and TRBJ1-1, with D possibly being TRBD1 (6 bases). This CDR3 is built from 14 residues. V lost 3 bases to trimming and J lost 2 bases, with 10 bases between them. Germline assignment: CDR1 KGHSH and CDR2 LQKENI. The CDR3 region has the DNA TGTGCCAGCTCACCCGGACAGCTAAACACTGAAGCTTTCTTT. It yields the protein CASSPGQLNTEAFF.

This chain links TRBV20-1 with TRBJ2-3; unclear D gene. Germline loops: CDR1 DFQATT, CDR2 SNEGSKA (reference sequence). With 4 bases removed from V and 2 bases from J, the gap between germline ends came to 4 bases. The CDR3 consists of 11 residues. The CDR3 spells CSATTTDTQYF. In DNA form, the CDR3 reads TGCAGTGCTACTACCACAGATACGCAGTATTTT.

This chain uses TRBV4-3 with TRBJ2-3; D possibly corresponds to TRBD2 (5 bases). The CDR3 spans 13 residues. Germline V gene sequence: CDR1 LGHNA, CDR2 YSLEER. V was shortened by 0 bases and J by 4 bases, with 5 bases between the two germline ends. In nucleotides, the CDR3 is TGCGCCAGCAGCCAAGAGAGGGCAGATACGCAGTATTTT. This translates into CASSQERADTQYF.

V gene TRBV11-3 combines with J gene TRBJ2-3; no reliable D call. Germline loops: CDR1 SGHNT, CDR2 YENEEA. Trimming took off 0 bases at V and 4 bases at J, with 8 bases between the two ends. CDR3 length equals 14 residues. CDR3: CASSLDYYADTQYF. The CDR3 DNA follows: TGTGCCAGCAGCTTAGACTATTATGCAGATACGCAGTATTTT.

V gene TRBV5-1 combines with J gene TRBJ2-6; D unresolved. V shed 2 bases and J shed 2 bases, with 11 bases lying between them. Germline V lookup: CDR1 SGHRS, CDR2 YFSETQ. The CDR3 has 16 residues. The CDR3 is CASSLLNSAGANVLTF. DNA of the CDR3: TGCGCCAGCAGCTTACTAAACAGCGCTGGGGCCAACGTCCTGACTTTC.

The chain recombines TRBV7-9 with TRBJ1-5; D unresolved. CDR3 length: 12 amino acids. Germline V gene lookup returns CDR1 SEHNR and CDR2 FQNEAQ (reference sequence). The V and J ends lost 5 bases and 2 bases respectively, with 4 bases between them. The DNA for the CDR3 is TGTGCCAGCAGCCCCGGCAATCAGCCCCAGCATTTT. This sequence encodes CASSPGNQPQHF.

V is TRBV6-5 and J is TRBJ2-5; no definite D call. The CDR3 length is 15 residues. CDR1 is MNHEY and CDR2 is SVGAGI in the germline V gene. Trimming removed 6 bases from V and 9 bases from J, with 23 bases in between. CDR3 in DNA: TGTGCCAGCAGGAACGTAGGGCGACCGGGTCAGGCCCAGTACTTC. It yields the protein CASRNVGRPGQAQYF.

The V call is TRBV15, the J call TRBJ1-1; D not resolved. Germline lookup yields CDR1 LNHNV and CDR2 YYDKDF (reference sequence). V was clipped by 1 base and J by 1 base, with 7 bases between them. This CDR3 has 14 amino acids. CDR3 sequence (DNA): TGTGCCACCAGCAGAGTTCCGGAGAACACTGAAGCTTTCTTT. Its translation is CATSRVPENTEAFF.

The V and J genes are TRBV5-1 and TRBJ2-1, with D perhaps TRBD2 (6 bases). Trimming stripped 3 bases from V and 3 bases from J, with 13 bases between. This CDR3 comprises 15 residues. Germline CDR1 is SGHRS and CDR2 is YFSETQ. For the CDR3, the DNA is TGCGCCAGCAGCTCCGGGACTGGGATCTACAATGAGCAGTTCTTC. It encodes CASSSGTGIYNEQFF.

This clone turned up a few times. This chain joins TRBV27 and TRBJ2-7, with 15 bases identical to TRBD2. Germline trimming cut 0 bases from V and 6 bases from J; bases unmatched to any gene: 3. The CDR3 runs to 16 residues. Germline V CDR1 and CDR2: MNHEY, SMNVEV (reference sequence). CDR3 in DNA: TGTGCCAGCAGTTTATCGCTGGGACTAGCGGGAGGCGAGCAGTACTTC. Translating gives CASSLSLGLAGGEQYF.

This clone showed up just once. The chain couples TRBV7-2 to TRBJ2-1; a possible D gene is TRBD2 (6 bases). CDR3 length: 14 residues. CDR1 is SGHTA, CDR2 FQGNSA, per germline. Trimming removed 4 bases at V and 8 bases at J, with 15 bases between. The CDR3 DNA is TGTGCCAGCAGCTCCGACGGGACTTCGCATGAGCAGTTCTTC. It codes for CASSSDGTSHEQFF.

J is TRBJ2-1 and V is TRBV20-1, with 9 bases identical to TRBD1. Germline V CDR1 and CDR2: DFQATT, SNEGSKA (reference sequence). The CDR3 is 11 amino acids. J lost 12 bases, V lost 6 bases, and 6 bases had no gene match. The CDR3 region is CSASGTGSQFF. The DNA for the CDR3 is TGCAGTGCATCCGGGACAGGGTCGCAGTTCTTC.

The chain employs TRBV5-1 and TRBJ2-2, with D perhaps TRBD1 (6 bases). Germline V gene lookup returns CDR1 SGHRS and CDR2 YFSETQ. Trimming left V 7 bases short and J 6 bases short, with 16 bases between. The CDR3 is made up of 14 amino acids. The chain's CDR3 is CASSAQGVSGELFF. The DNA of the CDR3 is TGCGCCAGCTCGGCACAGGGAGTTTCCGGGGAGCTGTTTTTT.

As to this clone: The sample holds other DNA sequences that translate to the same CDR3. J is TRBJ2-7 and V is TRBV18; 14 nucleotides align to TRBD2. Germline values: CDR1 KGHSH, CDR2 LQKENI. V was pared by 6 bases and J by 3 bases, with 4 bases of the junction left unmatched. The CDR3 contains 15 residues. CDR3 bases: TGTGCCAGCTCGGAGGGACTAGCGGGAGACTACGAGCAGTACTTC. Translated, it gives CASSEGLAGDYEQYF.

The V call is TRBV27, the J call TRBJ2-1; TRBD1 matches at 10 bases. Germline CDR1 and CDR2: MNHEY and SMNVEV (reference sequence). CDR3 length: 14 amino acids. V lost 3 bases and J lost 10; bases outside the gene matches: 6. The CDR3 reads CASSFAGTGDEQFF. The CDR3 DNA is TGTGCCAGCAGTTTCGCCGGGACAGGGGACGAGCAGTTCTTC.

This chain joins TRBV28 and TRBJ1-2; maybe TRBD1 (6 bases). Trimming shortened V by 4 bases and J by 11 bases, and 14 bases separated the two germline ends. The CDR3 spans 12 residues. In germline, CDR1 is MDHEN, CDR2 SYDVKM. CDR3: CASSSSGHPYTF. CDR3 nucleotides: TGTGCCAGCAGTTCATCGGGACACCCATACACCTTC.

This chain links TRBV5-3 with TRBJ1-2; D is possibly TRBD1 (5 bases). TRBV5-3 is labeled an ORF, and its function is uncertain. V lost 6 bases and J lost 8, with 11 bases in between. This CDR3 region has 11 residues. CDR3 in DNA: TGTGCCAGAAAGGCAGGGAACGGCTACACCTTC. This codes for CARKAGNGYTF.

The V gene is TRBV19, the J gene TRBJ2-2, with 7 bases that match TRBD1. V dropped 9 bases and J dropped 1; count of bases not matched to a gene: 8. Germline values: CDR1 LNHDA, CDR2 SQIVND (reference sequence). The CDR3 is 15 amino acids. CDR3 nucleotides: TGTGCCAGCACCCCGGGGACAGAGAACACCGGGGAGCTGTTTTTT. This encodes CASTPGTENTGELFF. Drawing the rest from reference TRBV19 and TRBJ2-2, the complete variable domain is DGGITQSPKYLFRKEGQNVTLSCEQNLNHDAMYWYRQDPGQGLRLIYYSQIVNDFQKGDIAEGYSVSREKKESFPLTVTSAQKNPTAFYLCASTPGTENTGELFFGEGSRLTVL.

The sample holds one count of this clone. The rearrangement uses TRBV19 and TRBJ2-5; TRBD1 matches 10 bases. Germline V lookup: CDR1 LNHDA, CDR2 SQIVND (reference sequence). The CDR3 is made up of 16 amino acids. Unmatched junction bases numbered 8, after V lost 5 bases and J lost 2 bases. Here the CDR3 reads CASSPRQGAVQETQYF. The CDR3 DNA is TGTGCCAGTAGTCCAAGACAGGGGGCAGTTCAAGAGACCCAGTACTTC.

This clone has only one observation. V gene TRBV27 combines with J gene TRBJ1-2, with a possible D match to TRBD1 (6 bases). The germline gives CDR1 MNHEY, CDR2 SMNVEV (reference sequence). The germline V and J ends were trimmed by 0 bases and 0 bases, with 11 bases remaining between them. The CDR3 length is 16 residues. The CDR3 DNA sequence: TGTGCCAGCAGTTTATCGTACAGGGTGGCTAACTATGGCTACACCTTC. It is translated as CASSLSYRVANYGYTF.